These T cell receptor beta chains were read from a single sample in a study of OX40 agonist ivuxolimab in advanced cancers. Measured with immunoSEQ multiplex PCR; TCRdb has only the in-frame clones, and not every one. The sample shows fewer than 11,000 clones, around 85% of them seen only once. The sample in question was CD4+ or CD8+ T cells sorted from blood, obtained in a trial of the OX40 agonist ivuxolimab. These receptor sequences come from an adult with an advanced solid tumor such as melanoma, head and neck, liver or kidney cancer. Each CDR3 is given with its conserved first and last residue. A D gene is named only where the DNA matches it firmly. Only part of the rows carry a size: once, few, many, or a class if the clone is expanded.

V gene	D gene	J gene	clone size	CDR3 protein
TRBV23-1	.	TRBJ2-7	few	CASSQPKYF
TRBV7-9	TRBD2	TRBJ2-3	.	CASSPVAGGSDTQYF
TRBV6-5	.	TRBJ2-2	.	CASRIGSGELFF
TRBV19	TRBD1	TRBJ1-4	once	CASSPRTGRGEKLFF
TRBV27	.	TRBJ2-3	.	CASSLTSTDTQYF
TRBV29-1	.	TRBJ2-2	.	CSVTGTTGELFF
TRBV19	TRBD1	TRBJ1-1	few	CATRRQGGNEAFF
TRBV6-6	TRBD1	TRBJ2-7	.	CASSYRSTGVYEQYF
TRBV5-6	.	TRBJ1-1	.	CASSLAVEMNTEAFF
TRBV19	.	TRBJ1-5	.	CASSKDWGFGQPQHF
TRBV4-2	.	TRBJ1-5	.	CASSQDGGLRQPQHF
TRBV5-1	.	TRBJ2-7	once	CASSLGGYEQYF
TRBV2	.	TRBJ2-1	.	CASSEWEGETYNEQFF
TRBV11-2	.	TRBJ2-3	.	CASSSTGRADTQYF
TRBV2	.	TRBJ1-3	few	CASSEAGLMPNTIYF
TRBV11-2	.	TRBJ2-2	.	CASTLLGQMNTGELFF
TRBV5-6	.	TRBJ2-4	.	CASSFKAGWDSGIQYF
TRBV11-3	.	TRBJ2-5	.	CASSLAGQQETQYF
TRBV12-5	TRBD2	TRBJ2-1	.	CASGLRLAGRNEQFF
TRBV5-5	.	TRBJ2-1	.	CASSGPGLPTYNEQFF
TRBV5-4	.	TRBJ1-4	.	CASSFKGEKLFF
TRBV27	TRBD1	TRBJ2-7	.	CASSLFRTGGYEQYF
TRBV13	.	TRBJ1-4	.	CASSLMGQATNEKLFF
TRBV6-1	.	TRBJ2-3	.	CASSALGGAGVKDTQYF
TRBV6-1	TRBD1	TRBJ1-3	.	CASRVRQGAGNTIYF
TRBV9	.	TRBJ2-7	few	CASSVYTGSLYEQYF
TRBV7-3	TRBD2	TRBJ2-7	.	CASSSGLAGVYEQYF
TRBV5-6	.	TRBJ2-2	once	CASSLDTGMMFF
TRBV19	TRBD1	TRBJ2-7	.	CATRQGINEQYF
TRBV19	TRBD1	TRBJ1-5	once	CASKITGGHQPQHF
TRBV11-3	.	TRBJ2-3	.	CASSHRGPTDTQYF
TRBV4-1	TRBD2	TRBJ2-7	.	CASSQTSGGAYEQYF
TRBV6-6	.	TRBJ2-1	.	CASSYLTTGNEQFF
TRBV6-1	.	TRBJ1-1	.	CASSENTEAFF
TRBV6-5	.	TRBJ2-2	.	CASSYATNARELFF
TRBV5-1	.	TRBJ2-2	.	CASSRWGGELFF
TRBV19	.	TRBJ2-7	.	CASSPGDGLLQQYF
TRBV2	TRBD1	TRBJ1-5	.	CASSETGTGKGSNQPQHF
TRBV7-9	.	TRBJ2-1	.	CASSLSGNEQFF
TRBV4-2	TRBD2	TRBJ2-5	.	CASSRLAGEQETQYF
TRBV29-1	.	TRBJ2-7	.	CSVGSYEQYF
TRBV4-1	.	TRBJ1-1	.	CASSQVSASDAMNTEAFF
TRBV18	.	TRBJ2-1	.	CASSPMEANEQFF
TRBV27	.	TRBJ1-4	.	CASSSKGMFGEKLFF
TRBV6-1	.	TRBJ1-1	.	CASSEVGANTEAFF
TRBV6-6	.	TRBJ2-2	.	CAIRRVTGELFF
TRBV19	TRBD1	TRBJ2-1	.	CAPYELGGASNEQFF
TRBV9	TRBD1	TRBJ2-7	once	CASSGGTGGYEQYF
TRBV5-6	.	TRBJ1-2	.	CASSLVRANYGYTF
TRBV21-1	.	TRBJ1-4	.	CASSKEVFQDRNEKLFF
TRBV19	.	TRBJ1-2	.	CASSMPHGYTF
TRBV7-3	.	TRBJ2-5	.	CASSWGESGETQYF
TRBV15	.	TRBJ1-5	.	CATSTNSPHQPQHF
TRBV7-8	.	.	.	CASSLRRKRGETYEQYF
TRBV29-1	TRBD1	TRBJ2-5	once	CSVDSPGGHQETQYF
TRBV11-2	.	TRBJ2-1	.	CASSLVGQGVGEQFF
TRBV9	.	TRBJ2-3	.	CASSVEGDPSIGTDTQYF
TRBV5-5	.	TRBJ1-1	.	CASSLEGYDTEAFF
TRBV4-1	.	TRBJ2-1	.	CASSQDVLAISYNEQFF